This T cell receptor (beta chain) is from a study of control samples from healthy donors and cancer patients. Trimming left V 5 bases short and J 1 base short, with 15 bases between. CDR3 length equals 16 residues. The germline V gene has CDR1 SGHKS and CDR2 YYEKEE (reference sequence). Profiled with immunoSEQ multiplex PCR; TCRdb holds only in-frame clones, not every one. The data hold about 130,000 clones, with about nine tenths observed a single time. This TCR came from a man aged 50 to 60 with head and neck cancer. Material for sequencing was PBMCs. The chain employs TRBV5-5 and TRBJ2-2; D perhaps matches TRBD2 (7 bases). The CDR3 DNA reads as TGTGCCAGCAGTCCCACAGGGAGGGGGAACACCGGGGAGCTGTTTTTT. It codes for CASSPTGRGNTGELFF.